The 15 T cell receptor beta chains reported below all come from one sample, sequenced in a study of blood T cell repertoires in COVID-19. Measured with immunoSEQ multiplex PCR; TCRdb has only the in-frame clones, and not every one. The sample contains 260,000 or so clones, roughly 89% of which appear only once. Sequencing was carried out using PBMCs or T cells enriched from blood (not recorded which). The receptors come from a woman aged 25 to 39 with acute COVID-19.

The rearrangement uses TRBV30 and TRBJ2-1; weak D call: TRBD1 (6 bases). The germline V gene encodes CDR1 GTSNPN and CDR2 SVGIG (reference sequence). The V gene lost 4 bases and the J gene lost 2 bases, with 18 bases spanning the gap. This CDR3 contains 16 residues. The DNA for the CDR3 is TGTGCCTGGACCCCGAGCCCCAGGGGCGCCTACAATGAGCAGTTCTTC. It yields the protein CAWTPSPRGAYNEQFF. Full variable domain (remainder filled in from reference TRBV30 and TRBJ2-1): SQTIHQWPATLVQPVGSPLSLECTVEGTSNPNLYWYRQAAGRGLQLLFYSVGIGQISSEVPQNLSASRPQDRQFILSSKKLLLSDSGFYLCAWTPSPRGAYNEQFFGPGTRLTVL.

The rearrangement links TRBV14 to TRBJ2-2; perhaps TRBD2 as D (5 bases). Between the trimmed V and J ends, which lost 0 bases and 4 bases, there was a span of 15 bases. Germline loops: CDR1 SGHDN, CDR2 FVKESK. CDR3 length: 17 residues. Written as DNA, the CDR3 is TGTGCCAGCAGCCAAGATGTGGCGGAACGGGGCACCGGGGAGCTGTTTTTT. This gives the protein CASSQDVAERGTGELFF.

The chain combines TRBV24-1 with TRBJ2-3; perhaps TRBD1 as D (6 bases). V lost 5 bases and J lost 0, with 11 bases in between. The CDR3 covers 15 residues. Germline V gives CDR1 KGHDR, CDR2 SFDVKD. The CDR3 DNA reads TGTGCCACCAGTGCAAAGCAGGGGAGCACAGATACGCAGTATTTT. Its translation is CATSAKQGSTDTQYF.

This chain connects TRBV7-9 to TRBJ1-4; TRBD1 is a possible D gene (6 bases). The CDR3 consists of 15 residues. Germline CDR1 SEHNR, CDR2 FQNEAQ (reference sequence). With 1 base removed from V and 7 bases from J, the gap between germline ends came to 13 bases. For the CDR3, the DNA is TGTGCCAGCAGCTTAGTTTCAGGACAGACTGAAAAACTGTTTTTT. It encodes CASSLVSGQTEKLFF.

The chain joins TRBV7-2 to TRBJ1-4; no definite D call. Germline V gene sequence: CDR1 SGHTA, CDR2 FQGNSA. CDR3 size: 12 residues. Trimming cost V 1 base and J 10 bases, with 7 bases left between them. The DNA of the CDR3 is TGTGCCAGCAGCTTAGGGGCAGGAAAACTGTTTTTT. It is translated as CASSLGAGKLFF.

The rearrangement links TRBV6-2 or TRBV6-3 to TRBJ2-7; no firm D call. V dropped 2 bases and J dropped 3 bases, with 8 bases sitting between them. The CDR3 length is 13 residues. The germline CDR1 and CDR2 sequences are MNHEY and SVGEGT. Here the CDR3 reads CASSYHNFYEQYF. The CDR3, as DNA: TGTGCCAGCAGTTACCACAATTTCTACGAGCAGTACTTC.

The gene calls are TRBV2 and TRBJ1-2; 7 bases are a match to TRBD1. Unmatched junction bases numbered 9, after V lost 1 base and J lost 4 bases. This CDR3 has 16 residues. Looked up from germline, CDR1 is SNHLY and CDR2 is FYNNEI. Here the CDR3 DNA reads TGTGCCAGCAGTGAAGGGGCAGGGGGAACACTCTATGGCTACACCTTC. It yields the protein CASSEGAGGTLYGYTF.

The chain has TRBV4-3 and TRBJ2-7; 9 positions agree with TRBD2. V was clipped by 0 bases and J by 6 bases; unmatched bases: 12. The V gene's germline CDR1 is LGHNA and CDR2 YSLEER. The length of the CDR3 is 17 residues. In nucleotides, the CDR3 is TGCGCCAGCAGCCAAGAGACTAGCGGCTCCGGACGCGTCGAGCAGTACTTC. Residues: CASSQETSGSGRVEQYF.

The rearrangement links TRBV3-1 (or the pseudogene TRBV3-2) to TRBJ2-2, with D tentatively TRBD2 (6 bases). CDR3 size: 16 residues. Germline V gene sequence: CDR1 LGHDT, CDR2 YNNKEL (reference sequence). The germline V and J ends were trimmed by 2 bases and 3 bases, with 13 bases remaining between them. The CDR3, as DNA: TGTGCCAGCAGCCAACGAGAGCGGGTTTACACCGGGGAGCTGTTTTTT. Encoded protein: CASSQRERVYTGELFF.

The chain uses TRBV12-5 and TRBJ1-5, with TRBD1 matching over 8 bases. The CDR3 consists of 15 residues. The ends lost 4 bases at V and 5 bases at J; junction bases unmatched: 7. CDR1 and CDR2 (germline): LGHNT, FRNRAP. The CDR3 loop is CASGSGQGVYQPQHF. Here the CDR3 DNA reads TGTGCTAGTGGTTCCGGACAGGGAGTCTATCAGCCCCAGCATTTT.

The chain combines TRBV5-1 with TRBJ2-3; 9 bases agree with TRBD1. The CDR3 runs to 14 residues. J gave up 5 bases and V 3 bases, and 4 bases lay outside the gene matches. Looked up from germline, CDR1 is SGHRS and CDR2 is YFSETQ. The CDR3: CASSSGTGRDTQYF. CDR3 coding DNA: TGCGCCAGCAGCTCCGGGACAGGGAGAGATACGCAGTATTTT. The full variable domain, rest sourced from reference TRBV5-1 and TRBJ2-3, is KAGVTQTPRYLIKTRGQQVTLSCSPISGHRSVSWYQQTPGQGLQFLFEYFSETQRNKGNFPGRFSGRQFSNSRSEMNVSTLELGDSALYLCASSSGTGRDTQYFGPGTRLTVL.

The CDR3: CASSSDGVYGYTF. The CDR3 bases are TGTGCCAGCAGCTCGGACGGGGTCTATGGCTACACCTTC. The chain is built from TRBV7-9 and TRBJ1-2, with unresolved D. V lost 4 bases to trimming and J lost 4 bases, with 10 bases between them. The germline CDR1 and CDR2 sequences are SEHNR and FQNEAQ (reference sequence). This CDR3 has 13 amino acids.

CDR3 sequence: CASSYHRDRGNEKLFF. CDR3 in DNA: TGCGCCAGCAGCTATCACCGGGACAGGGGAAATGAAAAACTGTTTTTT. This rearrangement joins TRBV4-1 to TRBJ1-4; 10 bases map to TRBD1. V lost 5 bases to trimming and J lost 5 bases; unmatched junction nucleotides: 8. The CDR3 is 16 amino acids. The germline CDR1 and CDR2 sequences are MGHRA and YSYEKL.

The chain uses TRBV5-1 and TRBJ2-2; D is uncertain. Deletions cut 0 bases from V and 6 bases from J, with 12 bases between. This CDR3 contains 15 residues. CDR1 is SGHRS, CDR2 YFSETQ, per germline. DNA for the CDR3: TGCGCCAGCAGCTTGGGCTCCCAGGTCCCCGGGGAGCTGTTTTTT. This codes for CASSLGSQVPGELFF. The full variable domain, completed using reference TRBV5-1 and TRBJ2-2, is KAGVTQTPRYLIKTRGQQVTLSCSPISGHRSVSWYQQTPGQGLQFLFEYFSETQRNKGNFPGRFSGRQFSNSRSEMNVSTLELGDSALYLCASSLGSQVPGELFFGEGSRLTVL.

In nucleotides, the CDR3 is TGTGCCAGCAGCGTAGTGGGGGCGGAGGAGACCCAGTACTTC. It is translated as CASSVVGAEETQYF. This chain connects TRBV9 to TRBJ2-5, with a tentative D call TRBD1 (6 bases). Deletions cut 0 bases from V and 5 bases from J, with 11 bases between. The CDR3 is made up of 14 amino acids. Germline CDR1 SGDLS, CDR2 YYNGEE.